Sequencing of this T cell receptor (beta chain) was carried out in a study of regulatory T cells in long-lasting Graves disease. Time point of the sample: newly diagnosed GD, antithyroid drugs for less than 3 months. RNA extracted from PBMCs served as the sequencing template. Investigators prepared the TCR beta libraries by applying iRepertoire HTBI primers and Arm-PCR of CDR3 regions. Authors' data handling: From all samples, identification returned approximately 13 TRBJ and approximately 67 TRBV segments. TCRdb recomputed calls from the multiplex PCR reads with MiXCR, one row per CDR3 protein. The V and J calls here are based on TCRdb, not the publication. The sample yields 250,000 or so distinct CDR3 sequences, roughly 21% seen once. This clonotype was counted many times. The CDR3 extends over 19 amino acids. Trimming took 2 bases from V and 3 from J, leaving 23 bases between them. Germline loops: CDR1 SGHAT, CDR2 FQNNGV.

The material sequenced was peripheral blood mononuclear cells (PBMCs), taken at new diagnosis, from a patient treated with antithyroid drugs. The source of this sequence is a female donor with Graves disease. This chain connects TRBV11-2 to TRBJ1-3, with a tentative D call TRBD1 (5 bases). CDR3 DNA: TGTGCCAGCAGCTTATCCTTCGGCCGGGGCGGCCTTATTGGAAACACCATATATTTT. Protein product: CASSLSFGRGGLIGNTIYF.